This is a list of T cell receptor beta chains from one sample in a study of T cells in Graves' hyperthyroidism and ophthalmopathy. TCRdb re-called the multiplex PCR reads through MiXCR, storing one row per CDR3 protein. The sample has about 410,000 distinct CDR3 sequences; roughly 15% are singletons. Sequenced sample: blood. The receptors stem from a man aged 18 to 30 with Graves' ophthalmopathy. Both conserved end residues are part of each CDR3. Fields, in order: clone size, V gene, CDR3 length, J gene, D gene, CDR3 DNA, CDR3 protein. D genes are given only for firm matches. The size of a clone is reported for some rows only, either as once, few or many, or as a class for expanded clones.

abundance: NA
v_gene: TRBV30
len: 13
j_gene: TRBJ1-6
d_gene: NA
CDR3nt: TGTGCCTGGGACAGATACACAAATTCACCCCTCCACTTT
CDR3aa: CAWDRYTNSPLHF

abundance: NA
v_gene: TRBV30
len: 13
j_gene: TRBJ1-2
d_gene: TRBD1
CDR3nt: TGTGCCTGGAAGAGGGGGCGAGCCTATGGCTACACCTTC
CDR3aa: CAWKRGRAYGYTF

abundance: NA
v_gene: TRBV2
len: 17
j_gene: TRBJ2-4
d_gene: NA
CDR3nt: TGTGCCAGCTTCTACACCCCAGGTGGCAGGGGAGTGGACATTCAGTACTTC
CDR3aa: CASFYTPGGRGVDIQYF

abundance: many
v_gene: TRBV12-3/TRBV12-4
len: 14
j_gene: TRBJ2-3
d_gene: TRBD2
CDR3nt: TGTGCCAGCAGAACTAGCGCAGCGGCAGATACGCAGTATTTT
CDR3aa: CASRTSAAADTQYF

abundance: many
v_gene: TRBV10-3
len: 13
j_gene: TRBJ2-3
d_gene: NA
CDR3nt: TGTGCCATCAGGGTACCTAGCACAGATACGCAGTATTTT
CDR3aa: CAIRVPSTDTQYF

abundance: NA
v_gene: TRBV5-4
len: 18
j_gene: TRBJ2-2
d_gene: TRBD1
CDR3nt: TGTGCCAGCAGCCCCGCGGGACAGGGCCCGGGGCCCACCGGGGAGCTGTTTTTT
CDR3aa: CASSPAGQGPGPTGELFF

abundance: many
v_gene: TRBV7-2
len: 16
j_gene: TRBJ2-2
d_gene: TRBD2
CDR3nt: TGTGCCAGCAGCCCGTCTTGGGGGGGGAACACCGGGGAGCTGTTTTTT
CDR3aa: CASSPSWGGNTGELFF

abundance: NA
v_gene: TRBV7-9
len: 21
j_gene: TRBJ2-2
d_gene: TRBD1
CDR3nt: TGTGCCAGCCGACGAAGACGGGGACAGGATAAAATTTTAGGAAACACCGGGGAGCTGTTTTTT
CDR3aa: CASRRRRGQDKILGNTGELFF

abundance: many
v_gene: TRBV20-1
len: 13
j_gene: TRBJ2-5
d_gene: NA
CDR3nt: TGCAGTGCTAGAGCTTCTTTGGGGGAGACCCAGTACTTC
CDR3aa: CSARASLGETQYF

abundance: many
v_gene: TRBV27
len: 16
j_gene: TRBJ2-2
d_gene: NA
CDR3nt: TGTGCCAGCAGTTTAATTGGGACACTGAACACCGGGGAGCTGTTTTTT
CDR3aa: CASSLIGTLNTGELFF

abundance: few
v_gene: TRBV5-6
len: 17
j_gene: TRBJ2-5
d_gene: NA
CDR3nt: TGTGCCAGCAGCTTGGCCCCTAGCCGAAGAAAACAAGAGACCCAGTACTTC
CDR3aa: CASSLAPSRRKQETQYF

abundance: many
v_gene: TRBV20-1
len: 14
j_gene: TRBJ2-1
d_gene: TRBD2
CDR3nt: TGCAGTGCTTTCCGGGGGGGCTCCTACAATGAGCAGTTCTTC
CDR3aa: CSAFRGGSYNEQFF

abundance: many
v_gene: TRBV4-1
len: 14
j_gene: TRBJ1-2
d_gene: NA
CDR3nt: TGCGCCAGCAGCCACTCATGGGCAGGGCCTGGCTACACCTTC
CDR3aa: CASSHSWAGPGYTF

abundance: NA
v_gene: TRBV6-1
len: 16
j_gene: TRBJ1-4
d_gene: TRBD1
CDR3nt: TGTGCCAGCAGTGAAGGGGCGGGACAGGGGAATGAAAAACTGTTTTTT
CDR3aa: CASSEGAGQGNEKLFF

abundance: many
v_gene: TRBV28
len: 14
j_gene: TRBJ1-1
d_gene: TRBD1
CDR3nt: TGTGCCAGCAGAGACAGGGGTTTGAACACTGAAGCTTTCTTT
CDR3aa: CASRDRGLNTEAFF

abundance: many
v_gene: TRBV20-1
len: 13
j_gene: TRBJ1-2
d_gene: NA
CDR3nt: TGCAGTGCTAGAGGAGTGTCTAACTATGGCTACACCTTC
CDR3aa: CSARGVSNYGYTF

abundance: many
v_gene: TRBV7-9
len: 15
j_gene: TRBJ1-2
d_gene: NA
CDR3nt: TGTGCCAGCAGCTTAGCCAGAGGGGGGTACTATGGCTACACCTTC
CDR3aa: CASSLARGGYYGYTF

abundance: NA
v_gene: TRBV7-6
len: 14
j_gene: TRBJ2-2
d_gene: NA
CDR3nt: TGTGCCAGCACCCTCGGGTCCTCCACCGGGGAGCTGTTTTTT
CDR3aa: CASTLGSSTGELFF

abundance: many
v_gene: TRBV12-3/TRBV12-4
len: 14
j_gene: TRBJ2-1
d_gene: TRBD1
CDR3nt: TGTGCCAGCCTACCGGGACAGGGGGACAATGAGCAGTTCTTC
CDR3aa: CASLPGQGDNEQFF

abundance: many
v_gene: TRBV29-1
len: 14
j_gene: TRBJ2-3
d_gene: NA
CDR3nt: TGCAGCGGGCACCAGGGACTCGGCACAGATACGCAGTATTTT
CDR3aa: CSGHQGLGTDTQYF